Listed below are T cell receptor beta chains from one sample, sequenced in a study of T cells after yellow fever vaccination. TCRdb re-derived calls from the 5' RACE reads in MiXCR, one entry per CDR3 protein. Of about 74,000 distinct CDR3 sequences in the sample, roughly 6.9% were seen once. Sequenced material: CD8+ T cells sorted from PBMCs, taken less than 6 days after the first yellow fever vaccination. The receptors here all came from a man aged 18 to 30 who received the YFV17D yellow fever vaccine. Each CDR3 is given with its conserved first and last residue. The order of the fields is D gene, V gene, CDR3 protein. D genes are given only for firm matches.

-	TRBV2	CASTSGTGPYEQYF
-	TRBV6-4	CASSDWSSEVTGELFF
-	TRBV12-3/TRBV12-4	CASSPSNPEETQYF
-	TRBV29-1	CSGQDTRSSYEQYF
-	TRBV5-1	CASSFDADSGANVLTF
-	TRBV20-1	CSAREDGDPWTDTQYF
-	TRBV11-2	CASSLSTDSYEQYF
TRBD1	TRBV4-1	CASSQATQGLRNEQYF
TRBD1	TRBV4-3	CASSQDDRAGVQPQHF
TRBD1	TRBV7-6	CASSPSRDRVNNEQFF
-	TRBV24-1	CATSDGRGPDTQYF
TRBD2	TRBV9	CASSVGTLTRGGQETQYF
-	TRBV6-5	CASTDRGNTEAFF
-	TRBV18	CASTYSGDSSYNEQFF
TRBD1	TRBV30	CAWRSGTESYEQYF
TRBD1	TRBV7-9	CASSSTGVNEKLFF
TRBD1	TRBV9	CASSVGQGGNQPQHF
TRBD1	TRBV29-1	CSTRQGAGELFF
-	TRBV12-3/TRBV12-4	CASSLPTLPREQFF
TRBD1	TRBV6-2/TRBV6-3	CASSRGQDNTGELFF
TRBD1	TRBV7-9	CASSLGGGFTEAFF
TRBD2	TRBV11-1	CASSLRLADYNEQFF
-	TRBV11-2	CASSLVVLLRSGANVLTF
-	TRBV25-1	CASSATQGGYLYNEQFF
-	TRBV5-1	CASSLVRVQETQYF
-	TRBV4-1	CASSPEQGLGYGYTF
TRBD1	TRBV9	CASSVTGTGFSPLHF
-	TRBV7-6	CASSRDNHEQYF
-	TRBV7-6	CASSFLGAPSEQFF
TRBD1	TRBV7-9	CASSLVVGGHSPLHF
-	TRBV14	CASSQGGALNTEAFF
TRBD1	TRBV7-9	CASSSTGGFNQPQHF
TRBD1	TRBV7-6	CASSFKQGAELFF
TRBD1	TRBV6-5	CASSYRTGGISGNTIYF
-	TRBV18	CASSNGLGVNTEAFF
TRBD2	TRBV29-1	CSVELGSGSSYNEQFF
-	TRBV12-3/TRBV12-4	CASSLVRAQYF
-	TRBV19	CASRRTPGSDTQYF
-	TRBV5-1	CASSLGVIAGEETQYF
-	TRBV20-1	CSARDSPTLTTVQNTDTQYF
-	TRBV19	CASSWVGNGNQPQHF
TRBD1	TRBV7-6	CASSLGPRTGGMNTEAFF
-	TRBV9	CASSARQVSNYGYTF
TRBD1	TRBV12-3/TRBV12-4	CASSHQGENGYTF
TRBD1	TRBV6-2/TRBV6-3	CASSSGTGTEAFF
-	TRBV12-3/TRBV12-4	CASSPLQGTNEKLFF
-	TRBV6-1	CASSVVAGTDEQYF
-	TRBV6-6	CASTSNGYNEQFF
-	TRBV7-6	CASSRTTWPETQYF
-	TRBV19	CASSIAPAGPLNTEAFF
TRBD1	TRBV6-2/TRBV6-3	CASSVTGGNEQFF
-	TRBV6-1	CASSPEGEQETQYF
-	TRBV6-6	CASSYNVGQTGELFF
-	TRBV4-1	CASSQGPRGSNQPQHF